This paragraph reports one T cell receptor (beta chain). The antigen remains unidentified. The data were obtained in a study of T cells in Graves' hyperthyroidism and ophthalmopathy. General study results and limits: Ophthalmopathy was distinguished from stable hyperthyroidism by 13 V-J signatures. Most clonotypes expanded in the thyroid (above 0.001) were also present in blood.

Authors of the study amplified TCR beta CDR3 regions from RNA transcripts. HTBI primers were the set used in a first-round RT-PCR of the TCR CDR3. TCRdb analysed the multiplex PCR reads with MiXCR anew, one entry per CDR3 protein. The sample lists 250,000 to 300,000 distinct CDR3 sequences, 13% occurring once. The CDR3 contains 13 residues. Germline CDR1 is MNHNS and CDR2 is SASEGT. V was clipped by 6 bases and J by 7 bases, with 16 bases between them. The blood sample was taken at first hyperthyroidism diagnosis, before any ophthalmopathy symptoms. V gene TRBV6-1 combines with J gene TRBJ2-7; TRBD1 is a possible D gene (5 bases). The sample taken for sequencing was blood. The receptor was isolated from a woman under 40 with Graves' hyperthyroidism that later progressed to Graves' ophthalmopathy. In nucleotides, the CDR3 is TGTGCCAGCAGCATAAACAGGAGAGCGGAGCAGTACTTC. Its protein is CASSINRRAEQYF.